The 4 T cell receptor beta chains given below trace back to one sample, sequenced in a study of cytomegalovirus exposure and HLA in healthy donors. Profiling relied on immunoSEQ multiplex PCR, and the TCRdb table lists in-frame clones only, not all of them. The sample includes more than 95,000 clones, around 89% of them seen just once. The sample was PBMCs. The receptors were gathered from a man in his late teens or twenties in good health and CMV-seronegative.

This chain connects TRBV27 to TRBJ2-1; D might be TRBD2 (6 bases). The CDR3 runs to 12 residues. Germline V gene sequence: CDR1 MNHEY, CDR2 SMNVEV (reference sequence). Trimming left V 1 base short and J 9 bases short, with 7 bases between. CDR3 nucleotides: TGTGCCAGCAGTTTATTGGGAGGTGAGCAGTTCTTC. Translated, it gives CASSLLGGEQFF.

J is TRBJ1-1 and V is TRBV28; unclear D gene. The germline gives CDR1 MDHEN, CDR2 SYDVKM. The V gene lost 3 bases and the J gene lost 5 bases, with 7 bases spanning the gap. This CDR3 spans 12 amino acids. The CDR3 DNA reads TGTGCCAGCAGTTTTGCGGGAACTGAAGCTTTCTTT. Its translation is CASSFAGTEAFF.

The rearrangement joins TRBV5-1 to TRBJ2-5; weak D call: TRBD2 (6 bases). Trimming left V 4 bases short and J 1 base short, with 14 bases between. The CDR3 sequence is 15 residues long. CDR1 SGHRS and CDR2 YFSETQ come from the germline V gene. In DNA, the CDR3 is TGCGCCAGCAGCGAAATCGGGACTTCCCAAGAGACCCAGTACTTC. It translates to CASSEIGTSQETQYF.

This clone occurred a few times. The V call is TRBV11-2, the J call TRBJ1-2; D gene uncertain. From germline, CDR1 is SGHAT and CDR2 FQNNGV. Trimming stripped 1 base from V and 0 bases from J, with 12 bases between. CDR3 length equals 16 residues. The CDR3 nucleotides read TGTGCCAGCAGCTTAGCGGGAGGTAGCCCTAACTATGGCTACACCTTC. Encoded protein: CASSLAGGSPNYGYTF. Based on the CDR3 plus reference TRBV11-2 and TRBJ1-2, the full variable domain is EAGVAQSPRYKIIEKRQSVAFWCNPISGHATLYWYQQILGQGPKLLIQFQNNGVVDDSQLPKDRFSAERLKGVDSTLKIQPAKLEDSAVYLCASSLAGGSPNYGYTFGSGTRLTVV.